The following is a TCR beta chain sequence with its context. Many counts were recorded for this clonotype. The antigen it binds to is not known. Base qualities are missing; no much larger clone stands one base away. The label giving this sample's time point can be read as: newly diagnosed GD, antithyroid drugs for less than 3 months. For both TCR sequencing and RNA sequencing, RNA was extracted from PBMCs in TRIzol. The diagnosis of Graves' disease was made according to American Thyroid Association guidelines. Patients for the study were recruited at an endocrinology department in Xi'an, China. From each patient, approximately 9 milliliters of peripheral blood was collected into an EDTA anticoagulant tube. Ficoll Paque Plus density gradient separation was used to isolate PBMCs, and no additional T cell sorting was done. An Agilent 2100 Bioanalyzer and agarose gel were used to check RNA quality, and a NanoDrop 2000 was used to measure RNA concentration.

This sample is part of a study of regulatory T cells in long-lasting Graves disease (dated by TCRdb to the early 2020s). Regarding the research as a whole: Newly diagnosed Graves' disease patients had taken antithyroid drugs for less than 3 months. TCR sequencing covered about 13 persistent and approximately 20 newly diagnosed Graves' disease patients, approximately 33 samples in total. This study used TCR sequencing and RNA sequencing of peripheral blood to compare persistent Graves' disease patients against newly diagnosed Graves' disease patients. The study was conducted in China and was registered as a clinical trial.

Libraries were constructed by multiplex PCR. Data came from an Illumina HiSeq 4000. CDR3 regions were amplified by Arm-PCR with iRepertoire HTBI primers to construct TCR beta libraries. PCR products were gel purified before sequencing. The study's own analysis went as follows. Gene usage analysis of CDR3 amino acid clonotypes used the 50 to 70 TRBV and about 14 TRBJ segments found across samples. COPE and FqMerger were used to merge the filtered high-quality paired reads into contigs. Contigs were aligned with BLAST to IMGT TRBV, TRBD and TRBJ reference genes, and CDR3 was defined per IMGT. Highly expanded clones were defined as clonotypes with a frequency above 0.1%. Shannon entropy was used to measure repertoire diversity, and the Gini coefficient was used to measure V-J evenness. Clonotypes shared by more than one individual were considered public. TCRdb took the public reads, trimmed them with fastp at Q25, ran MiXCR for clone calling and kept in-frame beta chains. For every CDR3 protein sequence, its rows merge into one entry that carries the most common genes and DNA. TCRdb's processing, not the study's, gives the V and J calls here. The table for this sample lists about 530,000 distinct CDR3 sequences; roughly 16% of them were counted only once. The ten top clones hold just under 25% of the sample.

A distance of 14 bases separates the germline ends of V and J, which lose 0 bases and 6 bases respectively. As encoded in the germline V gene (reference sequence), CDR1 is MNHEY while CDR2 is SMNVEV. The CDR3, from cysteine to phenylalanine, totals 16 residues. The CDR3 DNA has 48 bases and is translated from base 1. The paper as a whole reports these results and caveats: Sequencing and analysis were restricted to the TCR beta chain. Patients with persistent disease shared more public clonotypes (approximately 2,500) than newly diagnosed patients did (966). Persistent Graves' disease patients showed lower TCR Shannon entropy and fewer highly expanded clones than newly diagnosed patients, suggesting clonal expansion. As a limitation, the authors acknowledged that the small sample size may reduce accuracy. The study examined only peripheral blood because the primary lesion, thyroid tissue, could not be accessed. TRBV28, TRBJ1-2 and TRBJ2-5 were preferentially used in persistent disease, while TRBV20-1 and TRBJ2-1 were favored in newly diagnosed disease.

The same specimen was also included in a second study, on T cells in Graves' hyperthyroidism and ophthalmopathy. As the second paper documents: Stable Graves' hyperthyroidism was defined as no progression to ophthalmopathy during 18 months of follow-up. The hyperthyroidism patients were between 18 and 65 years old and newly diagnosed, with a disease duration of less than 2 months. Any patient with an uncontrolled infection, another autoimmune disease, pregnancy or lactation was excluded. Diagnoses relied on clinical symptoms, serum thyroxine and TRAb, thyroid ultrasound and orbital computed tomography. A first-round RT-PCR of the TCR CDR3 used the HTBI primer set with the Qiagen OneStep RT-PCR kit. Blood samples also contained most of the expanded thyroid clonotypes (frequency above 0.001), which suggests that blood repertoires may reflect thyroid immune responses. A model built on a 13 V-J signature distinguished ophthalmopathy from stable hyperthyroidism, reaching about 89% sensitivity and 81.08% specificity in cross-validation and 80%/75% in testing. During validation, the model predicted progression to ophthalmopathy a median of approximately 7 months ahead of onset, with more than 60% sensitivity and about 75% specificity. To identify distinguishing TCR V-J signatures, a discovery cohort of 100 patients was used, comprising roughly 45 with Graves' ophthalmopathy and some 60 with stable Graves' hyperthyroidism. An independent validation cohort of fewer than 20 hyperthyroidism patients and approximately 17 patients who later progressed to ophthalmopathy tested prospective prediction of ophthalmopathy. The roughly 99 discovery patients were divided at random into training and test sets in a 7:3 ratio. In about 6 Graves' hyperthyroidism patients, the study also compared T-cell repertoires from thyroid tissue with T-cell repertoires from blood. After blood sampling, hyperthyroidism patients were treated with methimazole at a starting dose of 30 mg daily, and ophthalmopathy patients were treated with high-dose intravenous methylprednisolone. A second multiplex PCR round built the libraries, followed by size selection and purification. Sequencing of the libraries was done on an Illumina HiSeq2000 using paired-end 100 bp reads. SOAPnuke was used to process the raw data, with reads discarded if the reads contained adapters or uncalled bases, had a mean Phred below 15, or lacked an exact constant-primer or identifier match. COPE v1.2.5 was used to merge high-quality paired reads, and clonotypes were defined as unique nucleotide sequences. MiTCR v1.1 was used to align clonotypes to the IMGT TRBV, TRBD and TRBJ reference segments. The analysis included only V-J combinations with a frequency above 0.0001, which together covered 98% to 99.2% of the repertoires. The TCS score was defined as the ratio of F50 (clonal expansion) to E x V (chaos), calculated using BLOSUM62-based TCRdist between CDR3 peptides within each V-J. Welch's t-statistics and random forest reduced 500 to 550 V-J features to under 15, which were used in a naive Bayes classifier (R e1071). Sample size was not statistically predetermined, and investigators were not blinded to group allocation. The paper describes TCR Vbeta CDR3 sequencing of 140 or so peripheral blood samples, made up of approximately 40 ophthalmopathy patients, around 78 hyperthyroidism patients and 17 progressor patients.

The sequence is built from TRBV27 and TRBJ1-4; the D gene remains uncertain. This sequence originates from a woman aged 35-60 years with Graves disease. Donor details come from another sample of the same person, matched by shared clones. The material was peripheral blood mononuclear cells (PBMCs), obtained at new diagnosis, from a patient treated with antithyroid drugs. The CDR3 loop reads CASSLSWRGYDEKLFF. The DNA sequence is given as TGTGCCAGCAGTTTATCCTGGCGAGGATACGATGAAAAACTGTTTTTT.